These 15 T cell receptor beta chains were sequenced from one sample in a study of blood T cell repertoires in COVID-19. Data came from immunoSEQ multiplex PCR; TCRdb stores just in-frame clones and leaves some out. This sample carries 60,000 to 75,000 clones, around 65% of them seen once, and the ten largest clones take about half. The sample consisted of PBMCs or T cells enriched from blood (not recorded which). The receptors stem from a woman aged 60-70 years who had been exposed to COVID-19.

The chain has TRBV7-2 and TRBJ2-2; no firm D call. There are 15 residues in the CDR3. The germline gives CDR1 SGHTA, CDR2 FQGNSA. V lost 8 bases to trimming and J lost 4 bases, with 17 bases between them. CDR3 amino acids: CASRPAGFRTGELFF. The CDR3 nucleotides read TGTGCCAGCCGACCTGCCGGGTTCCGCACCGGGGAGCTGTTTTTT.

This clone occurred once. This chain connects TRBV28 to TRBJ2-5; D is perhaps TRBD1 (5 bases). V gave up 6 bases and J gave up 1 base, with 9 bases separating them. Germline CDR1 and CDR2: MDHEN and SYDVKM. The CDR3 spans 13 residues. The CDR3 coding sequence is TGTGCCAGCAGGCCGACAGTCCAAGAGACCCAGTACTTC. This encodes CASRPTVQETQYF.

The chain has TRBV20-1 and TRBJ1-2, with TRBD1 as a possible D gene (5 bases). The CDR3 contains 18 residues. Germline V CDR1 and CDR2: DFQATT, SNEGSKA (reference sequence). Trimming cost V 3 bases and J 0 bases, with 23 bases left between them. The CDR3 DNA sequence: TGCAGTGCTAGTGATATAATTCGACAGCACGCTTCTAACTATGGCTACACCTTC. This sequence encodes CSASDIIRQHASNYGYTF.

The chain uses TRBV9 and TRBJ2-7, with D hard to call. V was clipped by 0 bases and J by 4 bases, with 11 bases between them. CDR3 size: 14 residues. The germline V gene encodes CDR1 SGDLS and CDR2 YYNGEE. CDR3 loop: CASSVEPVGYEQYF. The CDR3 region has the DNA TGTGCCAGCAGCGTAGAACCGGTCGGGTACGAGCAGTACTTC. The full variable domain, in which reference TRBV9 and TRBJ2-7 provide the parts outside the CDR3, is DSGVTQTPKHLITATGQRVTLRCSPRSGDLSVYWYQQSLDQGLQFLIQYYNGEERAKGNILERFSAQQFPDLHSELNLSSLELGDSALYFCASSVEPVGYEQYFGPGTRLTVT.

V gene TRBV5-5 combines with J gene TRBJ1-1; possible D gene TRBD1, 6 bases. The V gene lost 4 bases and the J gene lost 1 base, with 11 bases spanning the gap. The germline V gene has CDR1 SGHKS and CDR2 YYEKEE (reference sequence). The CDR3 has 14 residues. The CDR3 reads CASSRKDRNTEAFF. The CDR3 DNA reads TGTGCCAGCAGCCGGAAGGACAGGAACACTGAAGCTTTCTTT.

This rearrangement joins TRBV3-1 (or the pseudogene TRBV3-2) to TRBJ1-6; 7 bases map to TRBD1. CDR1 is LGHDT, CDR2 YNNKEL, per germline (reference sequence). J was trimmed by 6 bases and V by 5 bases; bases with no gene match: 7. The CDR3 length is 15 residues. The CDR3 here is CASSIRGTVNSPLHF. The CDR3 nucleotides read TGTGCCAGCAGCATAAGGGGGACAGTTAATTCACCCCTCCACTTT.

The chain joins TRBV6-1 to TRBJ1-4; possible D gene TRBD1, 5 bases. CDR3 length: 12 residues. Germline CDR1 and CDR2: MNHNS and SASEGT. Trimming left V 0 bases short and J 13 bases short, with 9 bases between. The chain's CDR3 is CASSEAGRGLFF. The CDR3, as DNA: TGTGCCAGCAGTGAAGCGGGGCGAGGACTGTTTTTT.

This sequence joins TRBV25-1 and TRBJ1-1; TRBD1 might be the D (5 bases). Germline V gene lookup returns CDR1 MGHDK and CDR2 SYGVNS. The CDR3 contains 12 residues. Trimming took off 4 bases at V and 8 bases at J, with 11 bases between the two ends. CDR3 bases: TGTGCCAGCAGTGGAAGGACATTCGAAGCTTTCTTT. Protein: CASSGRTFEAFF.

The chain is built from TRBV6-5 and TRBJ2-3, with 7 bases fitting TRBD1. V lost 4 bases and J lost 2; bases outside the gene matches: 6. The length of the CDR3 is 15 residues. Germline CDR1 and CDR2: MNHEY and SVGAGI. The CDR3 DNA reads as TGTGCCAGCAGTTTACGACAGGGTTTCACAGATACGCAGTATTTT. Translation gives CASSLRQGFTDTQYF.

V gene TRBV19 combines with J gene TRBJ2-5; 9 bases fit TRBD2. V shed 5 bases, J shed 1 base, and the junction held 5 bases outside the gene matches. Germline assignment: CDR1 LNHDA and CDR2 SQIVND (reference sequence). This CDR3 region has 15 residues. DNA for the CDR3: TGTGCCAGTAGTCGGCGACTAGCGGCCCAAGAGACCCAGTACTTC. This translates into CASSRRLAAQETQYF.

The chain is built from TRBV24-1 and TRBJ1-1; 7 nucleotides line up with TRBD1. CDR3 length: 14 amino acids. The junction had 5 bases not matched to a gene; V was cut back by 7 bases and J by 1 base. Germline-derived CDR1 and CDR2 are KGHDR and SFDVKD. The CDR3 DNA follows: TGTGCCACCAGCCGACAGGGAAAGAACACTGAAGCTTTCTTT. Amino acids: CATSRQGKNTEAFF.

J is TRBJ1-1 and V is TRBV7-9; D ambiguous. The germline V and J ends were trimmed by 3 bases and 1 base, with 9 bases remaining between them. Germline-derived CDR1 and CDR2 are SEHNR and FQNEAQ (reference sequence). This CDR3 contains 14 residues. The CDR3 is CASSFGERNTEAFF. The CDR3 DNA follows: TGTGCCAGCAGCTTCGGGGAGAGGAACACTGAAGCTTTCTTT.

This clone showed up just once. This chain joins TRBV4-3 and TRBJ1-1; D remains ambiguous. The CDR3 totals 13 residues. Per the germline V gene, CDR1 is LGHNA and CDR2 is YSLEER. V lost 4 bases and J 0 bases, leaving 6 bases between the germline ends. CDR3 coding DNA: TGCGCCAGCAGCCGGGCCCTGAACACTGAAGCTTTCTTT. It is translated as CASSRALNTEAFF.

This clone occurred once. The chain links TRBV27 to TRBJ1-2; 7 nucleotides line up with TRBD1. Germline V CDR1 and CDR2: MNHEY, SMNVEV (reference sequence). V lost 6 bases, J lost 4 bases, and 8 bases stayed unmatched. This CDR3 is built from 14 residues. CDR3 sequence reads: CASRLTGTGYGYTF. The CDR3 bases are TGTGCCAGCAGACTGACAGGGACCGGCTATGGCTACACCTTC.

The genes are TRBV7-2 and TRBJ2-7; 9 positions agree with TRBD1. CDR3 length: 15 amino acids. The junction had 7 bases not matched to a gene; V was cut back by 3 bases and J by 4 bases. Germline CDR1 SGHTA, CDR2 FQGNSA. CDR3 in amino acids: CASSFGTGWSYEQYF. As DNA, the CDR3 is TGTGCCAGCAGCTTCGGGACAGGGTGGTCGTACGAGCAGTACTTC.